This is a list of T cell receptor beta chains from one sample in a study of T cell responses to AZD1222 COVID-19 vaccine. Using immunoSEQ multiplex PCR, the repertoire was profiled, and TCRdb retains in-frame clones only, with some absent. The sample holds about 140,000 clones, just under 95% seen once. The sequences come from peripheral blood, collected after recovery from COVID-19. The receptors here all came from an adult who had recovered from COVID-19. Both conserved end residues are part of each CDR3. Fields, in order: clone size, J gene, D gene, V gene, CDR3 DNA, CDR3 protein. The D gene is left open where the match is weak. A clone size is listed for some rows: how often the clone was seen (once, few, many), or a class if it is expanded.

NA	TRBJ2-3	NA	TRBV12-3/TRBV12-4	TGTGCCAGCAAAACCACCTGGTATGGGAGACATTTT	CASKTTWYGRHF
NA	TRBJ2-5	NA	TRBV27	TGTGCCAGCAGTTTATCGGACTTGGGACGAGAGACCCAGTACTTC	CASSLSDLGRETQYF
NA	TRBJ2-2	TRBD1	TRBV9	TGTGCCAGCAGCCCTGGACAGGCCACCGGGGAGCTGTTTTTT	CASSPGQATGELFF
few	TRBJ1-5	NA	TRBV2	TGTGCCAGCAGTAAATGGGATCAGCCCCAGCATTTT	CASSKWDQPQHF
NA	TRBJ2-1	TRBD2	TRBV7-2	TGTGCCAGCAGCTTAGTTTCCGGGAGGAAGGATGAGCAGTTCTTC	CASSLVSGRKDEQFF
NA	TRBJ1-2	TRBD1	TRBV29-1	TGCAGCGAGGAGGGAGGACAGGCCTATGGCTACACCTTC	CSEEGGQAYGYTF
NA	TRBJ1-1	NA	TRBV6-5	TGTGCCAGCAGTTTGTACAGACAGCCCCGGTTGTTTGCTTTCTTT	CASSLYRQPRLFAFF
NA	TRBJ1-1	TRBD1	TRBV5-6	TGTGCCAGCAGCTTCGGGACAGGGGCTGGAGAAGCTTTCTTT	CASSFGTGAGEAFF
NA	TRBJ2-5	NA	TRBV19	TGTGCCAGTAGTATGCCGCCGGGTCTCCAAGAGACCCAGTACTTC	CASSMPPGLQETQYF
NA	TRBJ1-5	TRBD1	TRBV19	TGTGCCAGTAGGGACAGGGGGCTCGGCAATCAGCCCCAGCATTTT	CASRDRGLGNQPQHF
NA	TRBJ2-7	NA	TRBV7-9	TGTGCCAGCAGCCTGTCTAAAGACGAGCAGTACTTC	CASSLSKDEQYF
NA	TRBJ2-7	NA	TRBV7-2	TGTGCCAGCAGCCCTTTTCGGGGGCCTTCGATCGAGCAGTACTTC	CASSPFRGPSIEQYF
NA	TRBJ1-4	NA	TRBV6-5	TGTGCCAGCAGTCTACGGGGGGCTAATGAAAAACTGTTTTTT	CASSLRGANEKLFF
NA	TRBJ2-2	TRBD1	TRBV5-1	TGCGCCAGCAGCTTGATGTCCGGGACAGGGGGCGGGGCCGGGGAGCTGTTTTTT	CASSLMSGTGGGAGELFF
NA	TRBJ2-7	NA	TRBV28	TGTGCCAGCAGCTCCCAGGGGTTTGCCTACGAGCAGTACTTC	CASSSQGFAYEQYF
NA	TRBJ2-2	TRBD2	TRBV24-1	TGTGCCACCAGTGAAATGGGACTAGCTGGCACCGGGGAGCTGTTTTTT	CATSEMGLAGTGELFF
NA	TRBJ2-2	TRBD1	TRBV28	TGTGCCAGCAGTTCAACTCGGACAGGGAGGATGACCGGGGAGCTGTTTTTT	CASSSTRTGRMTGELFF
NA	TRBJ2-5	TRBD1	TRBV7-9	TGTGCCGACAATCATAGACAGGGGACCCAGTACTTC	CADNHRQGTQYF
NA	TRBJ2-7	TRBD1	TRBV15	TGTGCCACCAGCAGACCAGACAGGGGTAGGAACGAGCAGTACTTC	CATSRPDRGRNEQYF
NA	TRBJ1-4	NA	TRBV7-8	TGTGCCAGCTCCCGGGGGGGAGCGTCGGAAAAACTGTTTTTT	CASSRGGASEKLFF
NA	TRBJ1-2	TRBD1	TRBV25-1	TGTGCCAGCAGTTCACTACAGGGGAATGGCTACACCTTC	CASSSLQGNGYTF
NA	TRBJ2-3	TRBD1	TRBV19	TGTGCCAGTAGTCAGCAGGGGGCTCCAGATACGCAGTATTTT	CASSQQGAPDTQYF
NA	TRBJ2-2	TRBD2	TRBV5-4	TGTGCCAGCAGCTTGGGACTAGCGGGAGGAGGCACCGGGGAGCTGTTTTTT	CASSLGLAGGGTGELFF
NA	TRBJ2-7	NA	TRBV18	TGTGCCAGCTCACCACCGACTGGGGATAGGTTCTACGAGCAGTACTTC	CASSPPTGDRFYEQYF
NA	TRBJ2-5	TRBD2	TRBV28	TGTGCCAGCAGTCCTCCGACGGGGGGTCGGGAGACCCAGTACTTC	CASSPPTGGRETQYF
NA	TRBJ2-3	NA	TRBV7-9	TGTGCCAGCAGCTTAGCGGCCCACACAGATACGCAGTATTTT	CASSLAAHTDTQYF
NA	TRBJ2-3	NA	TRBV9	TGTGCCAGCTCACCGGGGGCGGGCACAGATACGCAGTATTTT	CASSPGAGTDTQYF
NA	TRBJ1-6	NA	TRBV27	TGTGCCAGCAGTTTTCTCGGTAATTCACCCCTCCACTTT	CASSFLGNSPLHF
NA	TRBJ1-1	NA	TRBV13	TGTGCCAGCAGCTTAACCGTTAACACTGAAGCTTTCTTT	CASSLTVNTEAFF
NA	TRBJ1-3	NA	TRBV3-1/TRBV3-2	TGTGCCAGCAGCCAAGATCGGCTTAGGCCTCTCTCTGGAAACACCATATATTTT	CASSQDRLRPLSGNTIYF
NA	TRBJ2-3	NA	TRBV28	TGTGCCAGCAGTACTCCGACCCCGTCCCACACAGATACGCAGTATTTT	CASSTPTPSHTDTQYF
NA	TRBJ2-7	NA	TRBV28	TGTGCCAGCAGTTGGGGGGGCGAGGGTTTCTACGAGCAGTACTTC	CASSWGGEGFYEQYF
NA	TRBJ2-7	NA	TRBV20-1	TGCAGTGCTAGTCCGACAGACTACGAGCAGTACTTC	CSASPTDYEQYF
NA	TRBJ2-7	TRBD1	TRBV7-8	TGTGCCAGCAGCTTATCCGGACAGGGAAAACCCGGCGAGCAGTACTTC	CASSLSGQGKPGEQYF
NA	TRBJ1-2	NA	TRBV5-1	TGCGCCAGCAGCTTGGATACGACAGGAGGCTACACCTTC	CASSLDTTGGYTF
NA	TRBJ1-2	NA	TRBV2	TGTGCCAGCAGTGGAGATGGCTACACCTTC	CASSGDGYTF
NA	TRBJ1-3	NA	TRBV2	TGTGCCAGCAGTGAAGCGACCAGGCCAGGGCCCTCGTTCTCTGGAAACACCATATATTTT	CASSEATRPGPSFSGNTIYF
once	TRBJ1-2	NA	TRBV3-1/TRBV3-2	TGTGCCAGCAGCCAAGATCCCAGCTATGGCTACACCTTC	CASSQDPSYGYTF
NA	TRBJ2-3	TRBD2	TRBV10-3	TGTGCCATCAGTGAGGCGACTAGCGGCACAGATACGCAGTATTTT	CAISEATSGTDTQYF
NA	TRBJ2-2	TRBD1	TRBV9	TGTGCCAGCTCATGGCCAGGGGGCGCCCCGGGAACGGGAGAATTCACCGGGGAGCTGTTTTTT	CASSWPGGAPGTGEFTGELFF
NA	TRBJ2-3	NA	TRBV5-6	TGTGCCAGCAGCTTGGATCTGGGACTCAGAAGCACAGATACGCAGTATTTT	CASSLDLGLRSTDTQYF
NA	TRBJ2-1	TRBD2	TRBV9	TGTGCCAGCAGCTCCCGACTAGCGGGAGTTTACAATGAGCAGTTCTTC	CASSSRLAGVYNEQFF
few	TRBJ1-5	NA	TRBV24-1	TGTGCCACCAGTGATTCCGCTGCGGGTAATCAGCCCCAGCATTTT	CATSDSAAGNQPQHF
NA	TRBJ2-2	NA	TRBV5-1	TGCGCCAGCAGCCCCCATAGCGGAAAGAACACCGGGGAGCTGTTTTTT	CASSPHSGKNTGELFF
NA	TRBJ1-1	NA	TRBV5-4	TGTGCCAGCAGGCTCGTAGACCCGGGCGCTGAAGCTTTCTTT	CASRLVDPGAEAFF
once	TRBJ1-2	NA	TRBV5-1	TGCGCCAGCAGCTTGGCAGGAGAGGACGGCTACACCTTC	CASSLAGEDGYTF
NA	TRBJ2-1	TRBD2	TRBV7-9	TGTGCCAGCAGTATACTAGCGGGAGACAATGAGCAGTTCTTC	CASSILAGDNEQFF
NA	TRBJ2-3	TRBD1	TRBV5-8	TGTGCCAGCAGCTTGGGGACAGGGACTTACACAGATACGCAGTATTTT	CASSLGTGTYTDTQYF
NA	TRBJ2-3	NA	TRBV7-9	TGTGCCAGCAGCTTAGAAGGGCAGGGGAGCACAGATACGCAGTATTTT	CASSLEGQGSTDTQYF
NA	TRBJ2-5	NA	TRBV5-4	TGTGCCAGCAGCTTGGGGACTTGGCCCAAACACCAAGAGACCCAGTACTTC	CASSLGTWPKHQETQYF
NA	TRBJ1-1	NA	TRBV20-1	TGCAGTGCTAGACTCCGGCCAGGCGCTTTCTTT	CSARLRPGAFF
NA	TRBJ1-2	NA	TRBV28	TGTGCCAGCACTTATCCGGGAAACTATGGCTACACCTTC	CASTYPGNYGYTF
NA	TRBJ2-4	NA	TRBV9	TGTGCCAGCAGCGTTGCGGGCAAAAACATTCAGTACTTC	CASSVAGKNIQYF
NA	TRBJ2-1	NA	TRBV29-1	TGCAGCGGGGTGGCTGATTTTGACAATGAGCAGTTCTTC	CSGVADFDNEQFF
NA	TRBJ2-5	TRBD1	TRBV28	TGTGCCAGCAGCCGGGACAGATTCGCCCAAGAGACCCAGTACTTC	CASSRDRFAQETQYF
NA	TRBJ2-7	NA	TRBV11-2	TGTGCCAGCAGCCGAGGCCAAGGGCCGTACGAGCAGTACTTC	CASSRGQGPYEQYF
NA	TRBJ2-3	NA	TRBV7-9	TGTGCCAGCAGCTTAGGAATCCGCGACAGGCCAAGCACAGATACGCAGTATTTT	CASSLGIRDRPSTDTQYF